This note documents a single T cell receptor (beta chain) sequence. CDR1 and CDR2 from the germline V gene are MDHEN and SYDVKM. This CDR3 spans 15 amino acids. The V gene end was trimmed by 4 bases and the J gene end by 6 bases; junction bases not matched to a gene: 7. This sample is drawn from a study of blood T cell repertoires in COVID-19. Authors' data handling: Reference gene primer amplification in the assay estimated nucleated cell counts. The table came from immunoSEQ multiplex PCR; TCRdb's copy has only in-frame clones and leaves some out. The DNA gave D and trimming, while V, J and clone size come from that table. The sample yields roughly 150,000 clones, around 81% seen once.

V is TRBV28 and J is TRBJ2-3; 10 bases fit TRBD2. This TCR was sampled from a woman between 45 and 60 years old with acute or convalescent COVID-19. The specimen was peripheral blood. In nucleotides, the CDR3 is TGTGCCAGCAGTTCCATAGCGGGGGGTCACGATACGCAGTATTTT. It is translated as CASSSIAGGHDTQYF.